Shown below are 21 T cell receptor beta chains from a single sample sequenced in a study of cytomegalovirus exposure and HLA in healthy donors. With 60 Vbeta and 13 Jbeta primers, the PCR was carried out. The method was immunoSEQ multiplex PCR; TCRdb's version includes in-frame clones alone and lacks a portion of them. The sample records about 180,000 clones, around four fifths being singletons. Sequenced sample: PBMCs. All receptors derive from a man younger than 35 in good health and CMV-seronegative.

The chain carries TRBV13 and TRBJ1-1; no definite D call. V was shortened by 2 bases and J by 0 bases, with 10 bases between the two germline ends. This CDR3 comprises 15 residues. Germline assignment: CDR1 PRHDT and CDR2 FYEKMQ (reference sequence). This CDR3 reads CASSLSLAMNTEAFF. The DNA of the CDR3 is TGTGCCAGCAGCTTATCACTAGCCATGAACACTGAAGCTTTCTTT.

V is TRBV2 and J is TRBJ2-6; possible D gene TRBD2, 6 bases. Deletions cut 1 base from V and 2 bases from J, with 9 bases between. Germline assignment: CDR1 SNHLY and CDR2 FYNNEI. The CDR3 sequence is 16 residues long. DNA for the CDR3: TGTGCCAGCAGTGAAGTGGAGGGGACTGGGGCCAACGTCCTGACTTTC. Translated, it gives CASSEVEGTGANVLTF.

This chain links TRBV12-5 with TRBJ2-1; TRBD2 aligns across 9 bases. The germline V gene encodes CDR1 LGHNT and CDR2 FRNRAP. The CDR3 loop spans 19 amino acids. V shed 0 bases, J shed 4 bases, and the junction held 13 bases outside the gene matches. CDR3 DNA: TGTGCTAGTGGTTTGGTACGGCTAGCGGGGACCCGCATGTACAATGAGCAGTTCTTC. This codes for CASGLVRLAGTRMYNEQFF.

V and J are TRBV4-1 and TRBJ2-5; TRBD2 matches at 10 bases. Per germline, CDR1 MGHRA and CDR2 YSYEKL. The CDR3 extends over 18 amino acids. Trimming cost V 0 bases and J 7 bases; bases outside gene matches: 14. CDR3 sequence: CASSQEPTSGLGLGTQYF. CDR3 in DNA: TGCGCCAGCAGCCAAGAACCGACTAGCGGGCTGGGGTTAGGGACCCAGTACTTC.

The chain joins TRBV7-3 to TRBJ1-1, with D possibly TRBD1 on 5 matching bases. Germline-derived CDR1 and CDR2 are SGHTA and FQGTGA. The CDR3 consists of 19 residues. The V gene lost 0 bases and the J gene lost 4 bases, with 24 bases spanning the gap. The CDR3 here is CASSLTAGLRGRESTEAFF. The CDR3 coding sequence is TGTGCCAGCAGCTTAACGGCGGGGCTCCGGGGCAGGGAGAGCACTGAAGCTTTCTTT.

In this sample, this clone turned up a few times. V and J are TRBV29-1 and TRBJ1-4; possible D gene TRBD1, 6 bases. The CDR3 sequence is 12 residues long. Germline CDR1 is SQVTM and CDR2 is ANQGSEA. Trimming left V 4 bases short and J 5 bases short, with 8 bases between. The CDR3 loop is CSVARGNEKLFF. CDR3 DNA sequence: TGCAGCGTTGCTAGGGGGAATGAAAAACTGTTTTTT.

This clone was counted once. The chain employs TRBV13 and TRBJ2-2; no definite D call. CDR3 length equals 15 residues. CDR1 is PRHDT and CDR2 is FYEKMQ in the germline V gene (reference sequence). V lost 1 base, J lost 3 bases, and 9 bases lay in between. The DNA for the CDR3 is TGTGCCAGCAGCTTAGCTGTCCCCGACACCGGGGAGCTGTTTTTT. This translates into CASSLAVPDTGELFF.

The CDR3 DNA reads TGTGCCAGTAGCACTTTCTCGGGACTAGCGGGAGTGTGGTCCAAAAACATTCAGTACTTC. Its protein product is CASSTFSGLAGVWSKNIQYF. This chain joins TRBV19 and TRBJ2-4, with 14 bases identical to TRBD2. V lost 6 bases to trimming and J lost 2 bases; unmatched junction nucleotides: 15. Per germline, CDR1 LNHDA and CDR2 SQIVND (reference sequence). The CDR3 contains 20 residues. The complete variable domain, with remaining parts taken from reference TRBV19 and TRBJ2-4, reads DGGITQSPKYLFRKEGQNVTLSCEQNLNHDAMYWYRQDPGQGLRLIYYSQIVNDFQKGDIAEGYSVSREKKESFPLTVTSAQKNPTAFYLCASSTFSGLAGVWSKNIQYFGAGTRLSVL.

J is TRBJ1-5 and V is TRBV6-5, with D uncertain. The germline V gene has CDR1 MNHEY and CDR2 SVGAGI. The CDR3 spans 14 residues. V shed 4 bases and J shed 0 bases, with 7 bases lying between them. The CDR3 DNA follows: TGTGCCAGCAGTTCCCCTTATAGCAATCAGCCCCAGCATTTT. Its protein product is CASSSPYSNQPQHF.

The chain carries TRBV6-5 and TRBJ1-6; no firm D call. V gave up 2 bases and J gave up 9 bases, with 11 bases separating them. Germline-derived CDR1 and CDR2 are MNHEY and SVGAGI. The CDR3 sequence is 14 residues long. This CDR3 reads CASSYETGSSPLHF. The CDR3 DNA reads TGTGCCAGCAGTTACGAGACGGGGAGTTCACCCCTCCACTTT.

The rearrangement uses TRBV28 and TRBJ2-5; D is unclear. Trimming pared 3 bases from V and 0 bases from J, leaving 5 bases between. The CDR3 has 13 amino acids. Germline CDR1 and CDR2: MDHEN and SYDVKM. The CDR3 DNA reads as TGTGCCAGCAGTTTTAGAAACCAAGAGACCCAGTACTTC. It codes for CASSFRNQETQYF.

This clone was detected only a few times. The V call is TRBV6-6, the J call TRBJ2-7; TRBD1 matches 8 bases. This CDR3 spans 14 amino acids. The junction had 4 bases not matched to a gene; V was cut back by 2 bases and J by 4 bases. Germline values: CDR1 MNHNY, CDR2 SVGAGI (reference sequence). The CDR3 sequence: CASSYGQGAYEQYF. The CDR3 coding sequence is TGTGCCAGCAGTTACGGGCAGGGGGCTTACGAGCAGTACTTC.

This clone was seen only a few times. This chain uses TRBV6-1 with TRBJ1-4; D is unclear. The CDR3 runs to 16 residues. Trimming took off 4 bases at V and 1 base at J, with 13 bases between the two ends. Germline V lookup: CDR1 MNHNS, CDR2 SASEGT. CDR3 region: CASSANTWRTNEKLFF. The DNA for the CDR3 is TGTGCCAGCAGTGCAAACACCTGGAGAACTAATGAAAAACTGTTTTTT.

This clone was observed a few times. The chain is built from TRBV6-6 and TRBJ2-7; TRBD1 agrees at 7 bases. This CDR3 is 14 amino acids long. Germline V CDR1 and CDR2: MNHNY, SVGAGI (reference sequence). V trimming: 6 bases; J trimming: 3 bases; junction bases outside the gene matches: 8. The CDR3: CASRRNRDSYEQYF. CDR3 in DNA: TGTGCCAGCAGACGAAACCGGGACAGCTACGAGCAGTACTTC.

The chain has TRBV5-4 and TRBJ1-2, with a tentative D call TRBD1 (5 bases). Germline loops: CDR1 SGHNT, CDR2 YYREEE (reference sequence). V lost 2 bases to trimming and J lost 7 bases, with 15 bases between them. CDR3 size: 14 residues. CDR3 protein: CASSLVQGLSGYTF. The CDR3 nucleotides read TGTGCCAGCAGCTTAGTTCAGGGTCTAAGTGGCTACACCTTC.

This clone has just one count. The chain is built from TRBV5-6 and TRBJ2-3, with 11 bases that match TRBD2. This CDR3 contains 17 residues. Germline V CDR1 and CDR2: SGHDT, YYEEEE. With 3 bases clipped from V and 2 bases from J, the junction kept 8 bases outside the gene matches. The chain's CDR3 is CASSSRLAGTPTDTQYF. The CDR3 nucleotides read TGTGCCAGCAGCTCAAGACTAGCGGGGACACCCACAGATACGCAGTATTTT.

This clone has a handful of counts. This sequence joins TRBV29-1 and TRBJ1-2; 10 nucleotides agree with TRBD1. V was clipped by 4 bases and J by 4 bases; unmatched bases: 3. Germline values: CDR1 SQVTM, CDR2 ANQGSEA. The CDR3 consists of 13 residues. The CDR3, as DNA: TGCAGCGTTGGTGACAGGGGGCCCTATGGCTACACCTTC. It encodes CSVGDRGPYGYTF.

CDR3 DNA sequence: TGTGCCAGCAGCTTAGGGGCAGGGTATGGCTACACCTTC. Amino acids: CASSLGAGYGYTF. The rearrangement links TRBV7-9 to TRBJ1-2, with D tentatively TRBD1 (5 bases). CDR1 is SEHNR, CDR2 FQNEAQ, per germline (reference sequence). The CDR3 spans 13 residues. Trimming stripped 1 base from V and 5 bases from J, with 8 bases between.

The J gene is TRBJ2-7, the V gene TRBV5-1, with 8 nucleotides matching TRBD2. The CDR3 runs to 15 residues. After removal of 2 bases from V and 2 bases from J, the junction contained 6 bases not matched to a gene. Looked up from germline, CDR1 is SGHRS and CDR2 is YFSETQ. CDR3 sequence: CASSFTSGSAYEQYF. The CDR3 DNA reads as TGCGCCAGCAGCTTCACTAGCGGTTCTGCCTACGAGCAGTACTTC. The full variable domain, with the rest looked up from reference TRBV5-1 and TRBJ2-7, is KAGVTQTPRYLIKTRGQQVTLSCSPISGHRSVSWYQQTPGQGLQFLFEYFSETQRNKGNFPGRFSGRQFSNSRSEMNVSTLELGDSALYLCASSFTSGSAYEQYFGPGTRLTVT.

The rearrangement uses TRBV9 and TRBJ1-1; TRBD1 is a possible D gene (5 bases). The V gene lost 3 bases and the J gene lost 4 bases, with 19 bases spanning the gap. This CDR3 is 16 amino acids long. Germline-derived CDR1 and CDR2 are SGDLS and YYNGEE. CDR3 sequence: CASSAKREGGGTEAFF. CDR3 DNA: TGTGCCAGCAGCGCGAAAAGGGAGGGTGGGGGCACTGAAGCTTTCTTT. Filled out from reference TRBV9 and TRBJ1-1, the complete variable domain reads DSGVTQTPKHLITATGQRVTLRCSPRSGDLSVYWYQQSLDQGLQFLIQYYNGEERAKGNILERFSAQQFPDLHSELNLSSLELGDSALYFCASSAKREGGGTEAFFGQGTRLTVV.

J is TRBJ2-5 and V is TRBV5-1; 7 nucleotides agree with TRBD2. Germline assignment: CDR1 SGHRS and CDR2 YFSETQ. This CDR3 has 17 amino acids. Trimming cost V 4 bases and J 1 base; bases outside gene matches: 13. The CDR3 DNA is TGCGCCAGCAGCCTAGGGGTCGGACCGGGGGGCCAAGAGACCCAGTACTTC. Protein sequence: CASSLGVGPGGQETQYF.